The present entry profiles one TCR beta chain with its context. What it binds is unknown. The data stem from a study of shared clonotypes between healthy human individuals. This CDR3 region has 14 residues. Trimming left V 6 bases short and J 6 bases short, with 18 bases between. CDR1 and CDR2 (germline): MDHEN, SYDVKM. Study-wide findings and caveats: Tissues were not sampled, only blood, and their repertoires likely differ.

Sequenced by immunoSEQ multiplex PCR; TCRdb stores in-frame clones only, minus some. The data hold over 400,000 clones, with about 96% observed a single time. The specimen sequenced was naive CD4+ T cells sorted from blood. As to subset: CD45RA+ positively selected. This chain uses TRBV28 with TRBJ2-7; D perhaps matches TRBD2 (6 bases). The TCR sequence derives from a woman aged 25 to 39 in good health. The CDR3 loop reads CASRTQGGGVEQYF. The CDR3 nucleotides are TGTGCCAGCAGAACGCAGGGCGGAGGGGTCGAGCAGTACTTC.